This T cell receptor (beta chain) was identified in a study of early T cells in non-severe SARS-CoV-2 infection. This clonotype was seen at least ten times. TCRdb processed the 5' RACE reads anew with MiXCR; each CDR3 protein has one entry. Altogether 85,000 to 120,000 distinct CDR3 sequences are present, roughly 13% being singletons, with the ten largest covering 6% to 7.5%. Germline V gene sequence: CDR1 DFQATT, CDR2 SNEGSKA (reference sequence). With 5 bases clipped from V and 3 bases from J, the junction kept 6 bases outside the gene matches. CDR3 length equals 13 residues. This sequence joins TRBV20-1 and TRBJ2-5, with 7 bases aligning to TRBD1. This TCR derives from an adult who was a healthcare worker with PCR-confirmed SARS-CoV-2 infection or an uninfected control (not recorded which). Sequencing was performed on whole blood. CDR3 in amino acids: CSALRGRKETQYF. CDR3 in DNA: TGCAGTGCTCTAAGGGGGCGTAAAGAGACCCAGTACTTC.